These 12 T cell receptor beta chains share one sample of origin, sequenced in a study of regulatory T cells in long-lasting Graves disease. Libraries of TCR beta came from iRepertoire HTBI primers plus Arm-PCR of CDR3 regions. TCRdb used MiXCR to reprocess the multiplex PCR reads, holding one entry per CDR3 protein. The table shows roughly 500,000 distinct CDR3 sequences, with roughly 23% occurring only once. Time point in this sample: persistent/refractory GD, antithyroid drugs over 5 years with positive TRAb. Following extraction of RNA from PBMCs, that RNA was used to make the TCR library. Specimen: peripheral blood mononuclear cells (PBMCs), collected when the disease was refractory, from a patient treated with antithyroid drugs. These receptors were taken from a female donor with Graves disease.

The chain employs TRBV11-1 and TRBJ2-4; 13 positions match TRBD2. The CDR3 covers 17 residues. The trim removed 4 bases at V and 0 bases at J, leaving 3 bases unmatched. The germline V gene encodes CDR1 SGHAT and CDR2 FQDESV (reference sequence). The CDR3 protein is CASSSLAGGPAKNIQYF. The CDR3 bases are TGTGCCAGCAGCTCACTAGCGGGGGGGCCAGCCAAAAACATTCAGTACTTC.

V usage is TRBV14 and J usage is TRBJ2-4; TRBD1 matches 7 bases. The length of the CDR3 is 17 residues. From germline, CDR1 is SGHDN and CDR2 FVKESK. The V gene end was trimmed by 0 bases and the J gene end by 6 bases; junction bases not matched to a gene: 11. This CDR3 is CASSQDQLRGRGNIQYF. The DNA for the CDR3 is TGTGCCAGCAGCCAAGACCAACTAAGGGGGCGCGGAAACATTCAGTACTTC.

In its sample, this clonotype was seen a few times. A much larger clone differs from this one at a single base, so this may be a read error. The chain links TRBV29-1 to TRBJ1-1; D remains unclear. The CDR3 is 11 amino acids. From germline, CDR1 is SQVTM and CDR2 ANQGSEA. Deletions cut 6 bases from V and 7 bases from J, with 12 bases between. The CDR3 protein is CSVGSGSEAFF. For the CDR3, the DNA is TGCAGCGTCGGAAGCGGGAGTGAAGCTTTCTTT.

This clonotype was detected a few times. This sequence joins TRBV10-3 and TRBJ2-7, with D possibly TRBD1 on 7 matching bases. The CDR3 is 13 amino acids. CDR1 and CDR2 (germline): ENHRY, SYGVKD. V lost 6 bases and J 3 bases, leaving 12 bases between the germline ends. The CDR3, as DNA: TGTGCCATCAGCGCGGGACAGAACTACGAGCAGTACTTC. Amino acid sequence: CAISAGQNYEQYF.

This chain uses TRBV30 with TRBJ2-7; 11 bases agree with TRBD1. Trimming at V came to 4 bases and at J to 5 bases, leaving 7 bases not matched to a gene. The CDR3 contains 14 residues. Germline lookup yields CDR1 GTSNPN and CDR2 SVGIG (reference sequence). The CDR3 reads CAWTTGQGAHEQYF. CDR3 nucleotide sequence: TGTGCCTGGACTACCGGACAGGGGGCGCACGAGCAGTACTTC. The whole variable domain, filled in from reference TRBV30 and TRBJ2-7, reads SQTIHQWPATLVQPVGSPLSLECTVEGTSNPNLYWYRQAAGRGLQLLFYSVGIGQISSEVPQNLSASRPQDRQFILSSKKLLLSDSGFYLCAWTTGQGAHEQYFGPGTRLTVT.

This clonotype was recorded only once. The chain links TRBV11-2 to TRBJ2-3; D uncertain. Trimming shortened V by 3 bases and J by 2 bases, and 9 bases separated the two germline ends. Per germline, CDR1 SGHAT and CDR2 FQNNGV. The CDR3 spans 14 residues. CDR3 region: CASSLALHTDTQYF. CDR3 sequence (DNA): TGTGCCAGCAGCTTGGCACTCCACACAGATACGCAGTATTTT. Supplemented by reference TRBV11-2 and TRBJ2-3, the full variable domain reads EAGVAQSPRYKIIEKRQSVAFWCNPISGHATLYWYQQILGQGPKLLIQFQNNGVVDDSQLPKDRFSAERLKGVDSTLKIQPAKLEDSAVYLCASSLALHTDTQYFGPGTRLTVL.

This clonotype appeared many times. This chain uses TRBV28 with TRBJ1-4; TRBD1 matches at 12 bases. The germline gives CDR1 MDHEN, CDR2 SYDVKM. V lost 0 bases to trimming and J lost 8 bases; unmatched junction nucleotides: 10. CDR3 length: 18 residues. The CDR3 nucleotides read TGTGCCAGCAGTTTATGGGGGACAGGGGGCGAAAGTGGCGAAAAACTGTTTTTT. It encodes CASSLWGTGGESGEKLFF.

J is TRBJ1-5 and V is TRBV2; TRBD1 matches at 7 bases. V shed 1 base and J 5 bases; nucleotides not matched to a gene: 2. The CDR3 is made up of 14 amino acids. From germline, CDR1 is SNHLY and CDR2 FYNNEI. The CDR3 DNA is TGTGCCAGCAGTGAAGACGACAGGGATCAGCCCCAGCATTTT. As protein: CASSEDDRDQPQHF.

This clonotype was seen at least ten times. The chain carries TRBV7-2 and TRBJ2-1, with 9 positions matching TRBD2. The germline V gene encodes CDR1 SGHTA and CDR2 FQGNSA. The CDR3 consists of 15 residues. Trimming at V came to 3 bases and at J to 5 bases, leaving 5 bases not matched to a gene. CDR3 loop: CASSFSGGLNNEQFF. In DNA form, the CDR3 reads TGTGCCAGCAGCTTCAGCGGGGGGCTGAACAATGAGCAGTTCTTC.

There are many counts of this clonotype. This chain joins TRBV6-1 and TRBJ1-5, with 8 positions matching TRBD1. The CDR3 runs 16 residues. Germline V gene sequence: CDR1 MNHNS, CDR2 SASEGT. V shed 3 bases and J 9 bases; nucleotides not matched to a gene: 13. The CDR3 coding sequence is TGTGCCAGCAGTGATGATCGGGACAGGCCGGTCGGGCCCCAGCATTTT. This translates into CASSDDRDRPVGPQHF.

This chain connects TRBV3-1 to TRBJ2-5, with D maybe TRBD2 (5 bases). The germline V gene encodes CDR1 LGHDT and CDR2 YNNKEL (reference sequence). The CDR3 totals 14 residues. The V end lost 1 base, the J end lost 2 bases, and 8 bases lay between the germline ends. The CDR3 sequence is CASSQAGEQETQYF. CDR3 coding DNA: TGTGCCAGCAGCCAAGCTGGGGAGCAAGAGACCCAGTACTTC.

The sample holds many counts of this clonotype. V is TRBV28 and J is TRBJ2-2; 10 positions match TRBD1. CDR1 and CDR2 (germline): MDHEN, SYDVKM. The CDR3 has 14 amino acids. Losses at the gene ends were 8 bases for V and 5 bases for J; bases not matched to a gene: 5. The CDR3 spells CASRQGAVTGELFF. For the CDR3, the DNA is TGTGCCAGCCGACAGGGGGCCGTGACCGGGGAGCTGTTTTTT.